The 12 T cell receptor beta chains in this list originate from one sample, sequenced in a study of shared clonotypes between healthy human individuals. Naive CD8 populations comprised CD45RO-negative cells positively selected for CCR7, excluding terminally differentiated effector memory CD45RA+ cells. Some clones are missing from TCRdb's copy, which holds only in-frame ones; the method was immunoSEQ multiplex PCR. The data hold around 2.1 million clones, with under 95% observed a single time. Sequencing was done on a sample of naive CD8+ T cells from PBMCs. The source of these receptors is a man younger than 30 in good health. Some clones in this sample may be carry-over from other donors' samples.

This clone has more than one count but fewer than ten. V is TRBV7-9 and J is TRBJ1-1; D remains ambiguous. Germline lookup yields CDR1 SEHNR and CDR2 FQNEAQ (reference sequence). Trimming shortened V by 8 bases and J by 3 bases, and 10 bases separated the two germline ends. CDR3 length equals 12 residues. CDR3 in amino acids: CASSHGDTEAFF. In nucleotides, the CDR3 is TGTGCCAGCTCCCATGGGGACACTGAAGCTTTCTTT.

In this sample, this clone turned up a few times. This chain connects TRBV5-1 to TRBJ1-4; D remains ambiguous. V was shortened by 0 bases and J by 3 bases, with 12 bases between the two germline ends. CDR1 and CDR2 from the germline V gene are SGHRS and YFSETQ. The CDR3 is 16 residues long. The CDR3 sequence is CASSLVVAAPNEKLFF. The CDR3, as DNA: TGCGCCAGCAGCTTGGTCGTGGCAGCCCCTAATGAAAAACTGTTTTTT. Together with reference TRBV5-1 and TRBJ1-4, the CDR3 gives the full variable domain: KAGVTQTPRYLIKTRGQQVTLSCSPISGHRSVSWYQQTPGQGLQFLFEYFSETQRNKGNFPGRFSGRQFSNSRSEMNVSTLELGDSALYLCASSLVVAAPNEKLFFGSGTQLSVL.

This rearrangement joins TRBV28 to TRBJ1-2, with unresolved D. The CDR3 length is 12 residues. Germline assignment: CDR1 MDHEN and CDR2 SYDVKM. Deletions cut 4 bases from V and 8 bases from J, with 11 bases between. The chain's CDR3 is CASSSYKDGYTF. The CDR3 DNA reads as TGTGCCAGCAGTTCGTACAAGGACGGCTACACCTTC.

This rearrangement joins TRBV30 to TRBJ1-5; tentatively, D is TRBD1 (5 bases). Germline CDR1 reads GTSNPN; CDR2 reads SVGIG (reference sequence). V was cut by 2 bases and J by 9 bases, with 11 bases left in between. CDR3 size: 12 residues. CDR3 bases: TGTGCCTGGAGTTGGGGCGGGAGGCCCCAGCATTTT. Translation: CAWSWGGRPQHF.

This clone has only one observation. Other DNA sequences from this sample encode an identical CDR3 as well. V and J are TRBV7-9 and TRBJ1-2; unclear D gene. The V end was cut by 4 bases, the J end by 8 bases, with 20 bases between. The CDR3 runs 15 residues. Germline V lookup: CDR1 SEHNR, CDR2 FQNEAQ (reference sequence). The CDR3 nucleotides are TGTGCCAGCAGCTCTCACGAGTGGGGAATTGAGGGCTACACCTTC. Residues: CASSSHEWGIEGYTF.

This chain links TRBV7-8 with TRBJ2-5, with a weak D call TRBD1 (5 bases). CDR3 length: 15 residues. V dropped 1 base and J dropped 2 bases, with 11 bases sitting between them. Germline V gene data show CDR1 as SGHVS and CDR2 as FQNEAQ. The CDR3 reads CASSLGQLKQETQYF. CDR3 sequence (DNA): TGTGCCAGCAGCTTAGGACAGTTAAAACAAGAGACCCAGTACTTC.

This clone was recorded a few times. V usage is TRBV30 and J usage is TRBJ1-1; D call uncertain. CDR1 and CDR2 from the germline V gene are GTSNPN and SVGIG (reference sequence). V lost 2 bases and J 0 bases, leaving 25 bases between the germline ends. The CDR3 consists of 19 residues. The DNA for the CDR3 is TGTGCCTGGAGTCCAGTCCGAAGGTCTATCGTTAGGCTGAACACTGAAGCTTTCTTT. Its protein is CAWSPVRRSIVRLNTEAFF.

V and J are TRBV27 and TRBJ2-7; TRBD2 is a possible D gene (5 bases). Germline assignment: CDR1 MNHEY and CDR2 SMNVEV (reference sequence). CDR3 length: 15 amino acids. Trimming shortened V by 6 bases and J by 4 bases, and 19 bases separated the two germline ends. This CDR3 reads CASSFSGTLVYEQYF. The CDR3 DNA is TGTGCCAGCAGCTTTTCGGGAACCCTAGTTTACGAGCAGTACTTC.

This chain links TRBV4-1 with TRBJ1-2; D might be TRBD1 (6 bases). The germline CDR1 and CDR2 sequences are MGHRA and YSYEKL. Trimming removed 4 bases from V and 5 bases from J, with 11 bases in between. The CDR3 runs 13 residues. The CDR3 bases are TGCGCCAGCAGCCCCGACAGGTTTTATGGCTACACCTTC. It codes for CASSPDRFYGYTF.

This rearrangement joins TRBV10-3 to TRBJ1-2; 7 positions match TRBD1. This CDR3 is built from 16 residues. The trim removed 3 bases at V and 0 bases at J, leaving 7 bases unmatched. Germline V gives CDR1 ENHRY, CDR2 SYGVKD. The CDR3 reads CAISDRDRLSNYGYTF. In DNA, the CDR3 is TGTGCCATCAGTGACCGGGACAGATTATCTAACTATGGCTACACCTTC.

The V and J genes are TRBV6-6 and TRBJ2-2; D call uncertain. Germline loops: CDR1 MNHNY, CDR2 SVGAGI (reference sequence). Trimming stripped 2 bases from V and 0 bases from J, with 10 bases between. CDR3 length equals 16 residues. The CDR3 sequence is CASSYPFGSNTGELFF. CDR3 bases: TGTGCCAGCAGTTACCCCTTCGGGTCGAACACCGGGGAGCTGTTTTTT.

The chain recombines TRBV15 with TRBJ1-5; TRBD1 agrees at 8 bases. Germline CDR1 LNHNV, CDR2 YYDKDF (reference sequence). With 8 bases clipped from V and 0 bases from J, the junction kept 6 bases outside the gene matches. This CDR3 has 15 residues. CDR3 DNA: TGTGCCACCCGACAGGGGAGTTATAGCAATCAGCCCCAGCATTTT. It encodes CATRQGSYSNQPQHF. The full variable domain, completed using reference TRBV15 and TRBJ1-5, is DAMVIQNPRYQVTQFGKPVTLSCSQTLNHNVMYWYQQKSSQAPKLLFHYYDKDFNNEADTPDNFQSRRPNTSFCFLDIRSPGLGDTAMYLCATRQGSYSNQPQHFGDGTRLSIL.